This T cell receptor beta chain is drawn from a study of cytotoxic CD8 clonotypes in ibrutinib-treated CLL. Clones were sequenced by immunoSEQ multiplex PCR, and TCRdb holds only the in-frame ones, with some missing. The sample has a few hundred thousand clones, 67% seen once. Sample: PBMCs, taken after 36 months of ibrutinib treatment. This receptor was identified in a human donor with chronic lymphocytic leukemia.

For the CDR3, the DNA is TGTGCCAGCAAAGGAGGGGTGCGTACGCAGTATTTT. Translation: CASKGGVRTQYF. The V and J genes are TRBV28 and TRBJ2-3; a weak D match, TRBD2 (6 bases). Trimming shortened V by 7 bases and J by 8 bases, and 13 bases separated the two germline ends. This CDR3 is 12 amino acids long. Germline-derived CDR1 and CDR2 are MDHEN and SYDVKM.